Below, 14 T cell receptor beta chains from the same sample are listed, as sequenced in a study of T-cell memory formation after mild COVID-19. TCRdb used MiXCR to reprocess the 5' RACE reads, holding one entry per CDR3 protein. The sample shows about 250,000 distinct CDR3 sequences, around 15% of them seen only once. The material sequenced was PBMCs or a T cell subset sorted from them (not recorded which). All receptors derive from a man younger than 35 who had mild COVID-19 (a few samples of this study predate the infection). Cell type and time point are not known.

This clonotype appeared a few times. The chain links TRBV20-1 to TRBJ1-2; unclear D gene. Germline V gene lookup returns CDR1 DFQATT and CDR2 SNEGSKA (reference sequence). The CDR3 sequence is 10 residues long. This chain's CDR3 is CNPYVYGYTF. In nucleotides, the CDR3 is TGCAACCCCTACGTCTATGGCTACACCTTC.

This clonotype appeared many times. The V and J genes are TRBV23-1 and TRBJ2-1; no definite D call. TRBV23-1 has ORF status, its function being uncertain. The CDR3 is 17 amino acids. The germline V and J ends were trimmed by 2 bases and 3 bases, with 17 bases remaining between them. CDR3 DNA: TGCGCCAGCAGTCAAGAGGAAGGGTACGATTACTACAATGAGCAGTTCTTC. It specifies CASSQEEGYDYYNEQFF.

V is TRBV5-1 and J is TRBJ2-5; 10 bases fit TRBD2. The ends lost 4 bases at V and 1 base at J; junction bases unmatched: 10. There are 17 residues in the CDR3. The germline CDR1 and CDR2 sequences are SGHRS and YFSETQ. CDR3 in amino acids: CASSLLGLADIQETQYF. As DNA, the CDR3 is TGCGCCAGCAGCCTTCTAGGACTAGCGGACATCCAAGAGACCCAGTACTTC.

The chain recombines TRBV7-2 with TRBJ2-1, with TRBD2 matching 9 bases. The CDR3 runs to 16 residues. With 5 bases clipped from V and 4 bases from J, the junction kept 9 bases outside the gene matches. CDR1 and CDR2 (germline): SGHTA, FQGNSA. In DNA, the CDR3 is TGTGCCAGCAGCCGAAACCGACTAGCGGCTTACAATGAGCAGTTCTTC. Residues: CASSRNRLAAYNEQFF.

This clonotype turned up a few times. The J gene is TRBJ1-1, the V gene TRBV5-1; perhaps TRBD1 as D (5 bases). V was clipped by 4 bases and J by 4 bases, with 8 bases between them. CDR1 and CDR2 (germline): SGHRS, YFSETQ. The length of the CDR3 is 12 residues. CDR3 in DNA: TGCGCCAGCAGCCTGGGACGCACTGAAGCTTTCTTT. Translating it yields CASSLGRTEAFF.

The CDR3 is CASSAGLWLNTEAFF. The CDR3, as DNA: TGTGCCAGCAGTGCCGGACTGTGGCTGAACACTGAAGCTTTCTTT. The chain links TRBV6-2 or TRBV6-3 to TRBJ1-1; D remains ambiguous. Trimming cost V 5 bases and J 0 bases, with 13 bases left between them. From germline, CDR1 is MNHEY and CDR2 SVGEGT. The CDR3 extends over 15 amino acids.

This sequence joins TRBV5-1 and TRBJ1-2; D uncertain. Germline V gene lookup returns CDR1 SGHRS and CDR2 YFSETQ. The V end was cut by 4 bases, the J end by 1 base, with 11 bases between. This CDR3 comprises 14 residues. CDR3 region: CASSLPQSNYGYTF. In DNA form, the CDR3 reads TGCGCCAGCAGCCTACCCCAGAGTAACTATGGCTACACCTTC. The whole variable domain, remainder taken from reference TRBV5-1 and TRBJ1-2, is KAGVTQTPRYLIKTRGQQVTLSCSPISGHRSVSWYQQTPGQGLQFLFEYFSETQRNKGNFPGRFSGRQFSNSRSEMNVSTLELGDSALYLCASSLPQSNYGYTFGSGTRLTVV.

V is TRBV7-2 and J is TRBJ2-3, with 7 bases that match TRBD2. In germline, CDR1 is SGHTA, CDR2 FQGNSA. Trimming removed 2 bases from V and 1 base from J; junction bases left unmatched: 3. The CDR3 extends over 15 amino acids. Written as DNA, the CDR3 is TGTGCCAGCAGCTTACAGGCGGGGGGCACAGATACGCAGTATTTT. This codes for CASSLQAGGTDTQYF. The variable domain in full, completed from reference TRBV7-2 and TRBJ2-3, reads GAGVSQSPSNKVTEKGKDVELRCDPISGHTALYWYRQSLGQGLEFLIYFQGNSAPDKSGLPSDRFSAERTGGSVSTLTIQRTQQEDSAVYLCASSLQAGGTDTQYFGPGTRLTVL.

Only a few counts were recorded for this clonotype. The chain employs TRBV12-3 or TRBV12-4 and TRBJ2-1, with D unresolved. This CDR3 spans 13 amino acids. V dropped 8 bases and J dropped 4 bases, with 12 bases sitting between them. DNA for the CDR3: TGTGCCAGCTCCCCCGGCGTATACAATGAGCAGTTCTTC. Translated: CASSPGVYNEQFF.

The rearrangement links TRBV6-5 to TRBJ1-5; D gene unclear. V lost 0 bases and J 15 bases, leaving 12 bases between the germline ends. CDR1 and CDR2 from the germline V gene are MNHEY and SVGAGI. The CDR3 is made up of 12 amino acids. CDR3 in DNA: TGTGCCAGCAGTTACTCGGACGGGATTCCGCATTTT. Protein sequence: CASSYSDGIPHF.

In DNA, the CDR3 is TGCGCCAGCAGTGGAGGGATGGGGGAAACTTTCTTT. Translation: CASSGGMGETFF. The V and J genes are TRBV5-1 and TRBJ1-1; tentative D call: TRBD1 (5 bases). Germline V gene data show CDR1 as SGHRS and CDR2 as YFSETQ. CDR3 size: 12 residues. V lost 5 bases to trimming and J lost 12 bases, with 17 bases between them.

The rearrangement uses TRBV18 and TRBJ2-1, with 8 nucleotides matching TRBD1. J gave up 8 bases and V 0 bases, and 6 bases lay outside the gene matches. The V gene's germline CDR1 is KGHSH and CDR2 LQKENI. The CDR3 covers 15 residues. This CDR3 reads CASSPPMGQVYEQFF. The CDR3 nucleotides read TGTGCCAGCTCACCACCGATGGGACAGGTCTATGAGCAGTTCTTC.

This clonotype was found a few times. The DNA for the CDR3 is TGCGCCAGCAGCTTCAGCTATCCCACAGATACGCAGTATTTT. Amino acids: CASSFSYPTDTQYF. The V and J genes are TRBV5-1 and TRBJ2-3, with unresolved D. The V end was cut by 2 bases, the J end by 2 bases, with 9 bases between. The CDR3 is 14 amino acids. Looked up from germline, CDR1 is SGHRS and CDR2 is YFSETQ.

The V gene is TRBV7-8, the J gene TRBJ2-1; maybe TRBD2 (6 bases). CDR3 length equals 14 residues. Trimming removed 4 bases at V and 3 bases at J, with 10 bases between. The germline V gene encodes CDR1 SGHVS and CDR2 FQNEAQ. CDR3 nucleotide sequence: TGTGCCAGCAGCTCCCGGGACTTCTACAATGAGCAGTTCTTC. As protein: CASSSRDFYNEQFF.